This T cell receptor beta chain was identified in a study of blood T cells in healthy people across ages. General study results and limits: Fewer expanded clones and more diversity marked long-lived versus aged donors. CMV infection status of these donors was not known.

This CDR3 comprises 17 residues. The V and J ends lost 4 bases and 0 bases, in that order; junction bases with no gene match: 4. The germline V gene encodes CDR1 MGHDK and CDR2 SYGVNS. The authors ran a second PCR of about 6 to 12 cycles using a sample-barcoded 5' primer and a J-beta primer mix. Every sample gave at least 2.5 million paired-end reads containing CDR3. In TCRdb, the 5' RACE reads were re-called with MiXCR into one record per CDR3 protein. The sample has 790,000 or so distinct CDR3 sequences, 45% to 70% seen once; the top ten hold 25% to 30%. Investigators took 8 to 10 milliliters of peripheral blood from every donor. This clonotype was seen a single time. What it binds is unknown.

J is TRBJ2-1 and V is TRBV25-1, with 12 bases lining up with TRBD2. This TCR was sampled from a man in his forties or fifties in good health. Sequencing was carried out using blood. The CDR3 reads CASSAGLAGNSYNEQFF. For the CDR3, the DNA is TGTGCCAGCAGTGCGGGACTAGCGGGTAACTCCTACAATGAGCAGTTCTTC.